This T cell receptor (beta chain) originates from a study of T cells expressing NK-cell markers. Study-wide context: CD3+CD56+NKG2C+, CD3+CD56+NKG2C- and CD3+CD56-NKG2C+ T cells, once sorted, supplied the TCR beta repertoires. Seven of eight sequenced donors tested HCMV-seropositive; one tested seronegative. General observations from the study: Whether the expanded NKG2C+ T cell clones recognized HCMV remained unclear.

In the case of this clonotype: Its antigen is currently unknown.

The cDNA for TCR beta came from 5'RACE template switching with UMIs. TCRdb reworked the 5' RACE reads into one entry per CDR3 protein, no DNA. This listing includes approximately 460,000 distinct CDR3 sequences. In germline, CDR1 is SGDLS, CDR2 YYNGEE. The length of the CDR3 is 13 residues. This sequence was found in a woman aged 18 to 75 in good health. The sample was blood T cells: a sorted CD56 or NKG2C T cell subset, CD4+ or CD8+ T cells, or bulk PBMC T cells (not recorded which). The rearrangement links TRBV9 to TRBJ2-7; TCRdb gives TRBD2 as the D gene, but with no DNA this cannot be confirmed. The CDR3 sequence is CASSAGLGYEQYF.